The 16 T cell receptor beta chains listed next were all sequenced from one sample in a study of CD8+ T cells in alopecia areata. Extracted from the samples, RNA was reverse transcribed into cDNA to serve as the sequencing template. This table comes from immunoSEQ multiplex PCR, and its TCRdb copy is limited to in-frame clones, with some not included. The table has 200,000 to 250,000 clones, more than 55% seen once. Input material: CD8+ T cells sorted from blood. The source of these receptors is a human donor in good health.

The V call is TRBV29-1, the J call TRBJ1-1, with D maybe TRBD1 (5 bases). Germline CDR1 and CDR2: SQVTM and ANQGSEA. Trimming removed 6 bases from V and 1 base from J, with 12 bases in between. This CDR3 is built from 13 residues. The CDR3 region is CSVLGAQNTEAFF. The DNA of the CDR3 is TGCAGCGTACTAGGGGCACAGAACACTGAAGCTTTCTTT.

The rearrangement joins TRBV6-5 to TRBJ2-5; TRBD1 might be the D (6 bases). Germline-derived CDR1 and CDR2 are MNHEY and SVGAGI. This CDR3 comprises 13 residues. V dropped 3 bases and J dropped 5 bases, with 10 bases sitting between them. As DNA, the CDR3 is TGTGCCAGCAGTTATAACAGGGTGGAGACCCAGTACTTC. Translated: CASSYNRVETQYF.

CDR3 amino acids: CASSFQDRDADTQYF. The CDR3 DNA reads TGTGCCAGCAGCTTCCAGGACAGGGACGCAGATACGCAGTATTTT. This rearrangement joins TRBV7-2 to TRBJ2-3, with 8 bases lining up with TRBD1. The CDR3 totals 15 residues. J lost 4 bases, V lost 3 bases, and 6 bases had no gene match. Germline-derived CDR1 and CDR2 are SGHTA and FQGNSA.

This clone was recorded once. The rearrangement links TRBV9 to TRBJ1-1; a possible D gene is TRBD1 (5 bases). Germline V gives CDR1 SGDLS, CDR2 YYNGEE. The CDR3 runs 14 residues. The germline V and J ends were trimmed by 2 bases and 0 bases, with 8 bases remaining between them. CDR3 region: CASSVAGMNTEAFF. The CDR3 DNA reads as TGTGCCAGCAGCGTTGCAGGGATGAACACTGAAGCTTTCTTT.

The rearrangement links TRBV4-1 to TRBJ2-5; TRBD2 matches at 10 bases. Trimming took 1 base from V and 4 from J; bases not matched to a gene: 12. Per the germline V gene, CDR1 is MGHRA and CDR2 is YSYEKL. There are 18 residues in the CDR3. The CDR3: CASSQVELGLAIGETQYF. The CDR3 DNA is TGCGCCAGCAGCCAAGTGGAGCTGGGACTAGCGATTGGAGAGACCCAGTACTTC.

This clone was observed a few times. The chain has TRBV11-2 and TRBJ1-1; D possibly corresponds to TRBD1 (6 bases). CDR1 and CDR2 (germline): SGHAT, FQNNGV. CDR3 length: 16 residues. V lost 3 bases to trimming and J lost 0 bases, with 14 bases between them. CDR3 DNA: TGTGCCAGCAGCTTCGGGGGCGGGGCGATGAACACTGAAGCTTTCTTT. Protein: CASSFGGGAMNTEAFF.

The V gene is TRBV7-9, the J gene TRBJ1-2, with D hard to call. This CDR3 comprises 14 residues. Germline loops: CDR1 SEHNR, CDR2 FQNEAQ (reference sequence). V lost 5 bases, J lost 2 bases, and 12 bases lay in between. This chain's CDR3 is CASSPPGGNYGYTF. DNA of the CDR3: TGTGCCAGCAGCCCCCCAGGCGGGAACTATGGCTACACCTTC. The variable domain in full, completed from reference TRBV7-9 and TRBJ1-2, reads DTGVSQNPRHKITKRGQNVTFRCDPISEHNRLYWYRQTLGQGPEFLTYFQNEAQLEKSRLLSDRFSAERPKGSFSTLEIQRTEQGDSAMYLCASSPPGGNYGYTFGSGTRLTVV.

The rearrangement uses TRBV27 and TRBJ1-1, with 7 bases that match TRBD1. Germline V gene lookup returns CDR1 MNHEY and CDR2 SMNVEV (reference sequence). This CDR3 has 15 amino acids. J lost 4 bases, V lost 6 bases, and 11 bases had no gene match. Here the CDR3 reads CASRPGGYGGTEAFF. CDR3 in DNA: TGTGCCAGCAGGCCAGGGGGGTACGGGGGCACTGAAGCTTTCTTT.

This clone came up a few times. The V and J genes are TRBV5-4 and TRBJ1-4, with 8 bases aligning to TRBD1. V lost 4 bases to trimming and J lost 8 bases; unmatched junction nucleotides: 10. The CDR3 spans 15 residues. The germline gives CDR1 SGHNT, CDR2 YYREEE (reference sequence). CDR3 sequence (DNA): TGTGCCAGCAGCCCAGGACAGGGAGATTCCGAAAAACTGTTTTTT. It translates to CASSPGQGDSEKLFF.

The chain is built from TRBV25-1 and TRBJ1-2, with D possibly being TRBD1 (5 bases). The CDR3 contains 14 residues. Trimming took 2 bases from V and 1 from J, leaving 8 bases between them. CDR1 and CDR2 (germline): MGHDK, SYGVNS. CDR3 nucleotide sequence: TGTGCCAGCAGTGAACAGGGAGGTAACTATGGCTACACCTTC. Its translation is CASSEQGGNYGYTF.

V and J are TRBV29-1 and TRBJ1-2, with D perhaps matching TRBD1 (5 bases). The CDR3 spans 11 residues. Trimming left V 7 bases short and J 4 bases short, with 10 bases between. Germline-derived CDR1 and CDR2 are SQVTM and ANQGSEA. CDR3 sequence: CSARDLYGYTF. DNA for the CDR3: TGCAGCGCTAGGGACCTCTATGGCTACACCTTC.

The chain joins TRBV25-1 to TRBJ2-7; D gene uncertain. The CDR3 runs 12 residues. CDR1 is MGHDK, CDR2 SYGVNS, per germline. V shed 3 bases and J shed 3 bases, with 6 bases lying between them. DNA of the CDR3: TGTGCCAGCAGTGAGCCAAGCTACGAGCAGTACTTC. It translates to CASSEPSYEQYF.

The gene calls are TRBV6-5 and TRBJ2-3; 9 positions agree with TRBD2. This CDR3 is built from 15 residues. With 2 bases clipped from V and 4 bases from J, the junction kept 4 bases outside the gene matches. CDR1 is MNHEY and CDR2 is SVGAGI in the germline V gene. The CDR3 coding sequence is TGTGCCAGCAGTTACAGCCCTAGCGGGGCAGATACGCAGTATTTT. Protein: CASSYSPSGADTQYF.

V and J are TRBV7-8 and TRBJ1-1, with 9 bases lining up with TRBD1. The CDR3 is 16 residues long. Germline V gene data show CDR1 as SGHVS and CDR2 as FQNEAQ. V lost 5 bases and J lost 5; bases outside the gene matches: 12. The CDR3 reads CASSEMPGTGWTEAFF. The DNA for the CDR3 is TGTGCCAGCAGCGAAATGCCGGGGACAGGGTGGACTGAAGCTTTCTTT. The variable domain in full, with the rest retrieved from reference TRBV7-8 and TRBJ1-1, is GAGVSQSPRYKVAKRGQDVALRCDPISGHVSLFWYQQALGQGPEFLTYFQNEAQLDKSGLPSDRFFAERPEGSVSTLKIQRTQQEDSAVYLCASSEMPGTGWTEAFFGQGTRLTVV.

This chain links TRBV27 with TRBJ2-3, with 8 bases identical to TRBD2. CDR3 length equals 16 residues. Germline V gene sequence: CDR1 MNHEY, CDR2 SMNVEV (reference sequence). V lost 5 bases to trimming and J lost 2 bases; unmatched junction nucleotides: 9. This CDR3 is CASSTGLAPLTDTQYF. DNA of the CDR3: TGTGCCAGCAGTACCGGACTAGCCCCCCTCACAGATACGCAGTATTTT.

This chain connects TRBV5-1 to TRBJ1-1; no firm D call. Trimming cost V 0 bases and J 1 base, with 7 bases left between them. This CDR3 has 14 amino acids. In germline, CDR1 is SGHRS, CDR2 YFSETQ. This chain's CDR3 is CASSLGGSNTEAFF. The DNA of the CDR3 is TGCGCCAGCAGCTTGGGCGGGTCGAACACTGAAGCTTTCTTT.